Shown below are 14 T cell receptor beta chains from a single sample sequenced in a study of T cell responses to AZD1222 COVID-19 vaccine (dated by TCRdb to the early 2020s). Library generation was performed with the immunoSEQ multiplex PCR assay. What TCRdb holds here is the immuneACCESS table cut down to in-frame rearrangements. Part of the clones is not present; checked against another copy, under half of the missing clones reflect an unresolved V gene, and the others are unexplained. Present in this sample are approximately 110,000 clones, roughly 91% of which were seen just once. Roughly 4.5% of the sample rests with the top ten. What this sample's time point label stands for: baseline before first vaccination. The material sequenced was peripheral blood, taken on day 0 of AZD1222 vaccination. The receptors come from an adult in good health.

In its sample, this clone was seen a few times. At the DNA level, this CDR3 is encoded by other sequences in the same sample as well. This chain uses TRBV11-2 with TRBJ1-6; TRBD1 might be the D (6 bases). Germline V gives CDR1 SGHAT, CDR2 FQNNGV. Deletions cut 0 bases from V and 6 bases from J, with 9 bases between. The CDR3 totals 15 residues. CDR3: CASSLEGALNSPLHF. In DNA form, the CDR3 reads TGTGCCAGCAGCTTAGAGGGGGCCCTTAATTCACCCCTCCACTTT. Together with reference TRBV11-2 and TRBJ1-6, the CDR3 gives the full variable domain: EAGVAQSPRYKIIEKRQSVAFWCNPISGHATLYWYQQILGQGPKLLIQFQNNGVVDDSQLPKDRFSAERLKGVDSTLKIQPAKLEDSAVYLCASSLEGALNSPLHFGNGTRLTVT.

A single count supports this clone. The rearrangement joins TRBV5-1 to TRBJ2-3; D perhaps matches TRBD1 (6 bases). The germline V gene has CDR1 SGHRS and CDR2 YFSETQ. Trimming took 0 bases from V and 0 from J, leaving 11 bases between them. CDR3 length: 16 amino acids. As DNA, the CDR3 is TGCGCCAGCAGCTTGGGGGCAGGGGCAAGCACAGATACGCAGTATTTT. This gives the protein CASSLGAGASTDTQYF.

This chain uses TRBV10-3 with TRBJ2-2, with D unresolved. CDR3 length: 13 amino acids. Germline CDR1 ENHRY, CDR2 SYGVKD. The V end lost 11 bases, the J end lost 1 base, and 11 bases lay between the germline ends. The CDR3: CAASSMNTGELFF. The DNA of the CDR3 is TGTGCCGCCTCTAGTATGAACACCGGGGAGCTGTTTTTT.

This chain joins TRBV23-1 and TRBJ2-4; D might be TRBD2 (6 bases). TRBV23-1 is treated as an ORF (open reading frame) with a function not yet certain. The CDR3 consists of 16 residues. The ends were cut back, 3 bases at V and 1 base at J, with 13 bases in the middle. The CDR3 protein is CASSQNPGGAKNIQYF. DNA of the CDR3: TGCGCCAGCAGTCAGAACCCCGGAGGGGCCAAAAACATTCAGTACTTC.

This clone appeared a few times. The gene calls are TRBV29-1 and TRBJ2-7; 11 bases agree with TRBD2. The V segment lost 5 bases and the J segment 1 base; nucleotides outside the gene matches: 7. There are 15 residues in the CDR3. Germline CDR1 is SQVTM and CDR2 is ANQGSEA. The CDR3 DNA is TGCAGCGTTACCTTGACTAGCGGGACTTCCTACGAGCAGTACTTC. Residues: CSVTLTSGTSYEQYF.

The gene calls are TRBV6-5 and TRBJ2-3, with D possibly matching TRBD2 (6 bases). Germline-derived CDR1 and CDR2 are MNHEY and SVGAGI. The ends were cut back, 8 bases at V and 2 bases at J, with 17 bases in the middle. The CDR3 sequence is 15 residues long. The chain's CDR3 is CASGLLGTSTDTQYF. In DNA, the CDR3 is TGTGCCAGCGGACTACTAGGGACTTCCACAGATACGCAGTATTTT.

This chain connects TRBV5-1 to TRBJ2-7, with D hard to call. Trimming shortened V by 4 bases and J by 3 bases, and 17 bases separated the two germline ends. The CDR3 sequence is 15 residues long. Germline V gene sequence: CDR1 SGHRS, CDR2 YFSETQ. CDR3: CASSAGDGTGYEQYF. The CDR3 bases are TGCGCCAGCAGCGCCGGCGACGGTACGGGCTACGAGCAGTACTTC.

The chain carries TRBV2 and TRBJ1-1; TRBD1 matches at 10 bases. V was clipped by 4 bases and J by 6 bases; unmatched bases: 8. The germline gives CDR1 SNHLY, CDR2 FYNNEI. This CDR3 comprises 15 residues. The CDR3 coding sequence is TGTGCCAGCAGTGGACAGGGGGCAGATGTGGCTGAAGCTTTCTTT. Encoded protein: CASSGQGADVAEAFF.

CDR3 nucleotide sequence: TGTGCCAGTAGCAGCGAACTAGCGGGAAACTACAATGAGCAGTTCTTC. This translates into CASSSELAGNYNEQFF. J is TRBJ2-1 and V is TRBV19; TRBD2 aligns across 10 bases. After removal of 6 bases from V and 3 bases from J, the junction contained 8 bases not matched to a gene. This CDR3 spans 16 amino acids. Germline CDR1 is LNHDA and CDR2 is SQIVND (reference sequence).

V and J are TRBV7-7 and TRBJ2-1; D is possibly TRBD2 (6 bases). Germline V gene data show CDR1 as SSHAT and CDR2 as FNYEAQ (reference sequence). V dropped 5 bases and J dropped 5 bases, with 16 bases sitting between them. The CDR3 spans 15 residues. This CDR3 reads CASSPPWGDDNEQFF. In DNA, the CDR3 is TGTGCCAGCAGCCCCCCCTGGGGGGATGACAATGAGCAGTTCTTC.

The count of this clone is one. V and J are TRBV28 and TRBJ1-3; the D is unclear. Trimming stripped 5 bases from V and 2 bases from J, with 10 bases between. Germline V gene data show CDR1 as MDHEN and CDR2 as SYDVKM. The CDR3 spans 14 residues. The CDR3 DNA sequence: TGTGCCAGCAGTCCGTACAGCACTGGAAACACCATATATTTT. This gives the protein CASSPYSTGNTIYF.

The rearrangement joins TRBV12-3 or TRBV12-4 to TRBJ2-3; D is uncertain. This CDR3 comprises 13 residues. V gave up 2 bases and J gave up 6 bases, with 9 bases separating them. The CDR3, as DNA: TGTGCCAGCAGTTTATCCGGCTCCGATACGCAGTATTTT. Translation: CASSLSGSDTQYF.

J is TRBJ1-1 and V is TRBV7-6; no clear D gene. The germline gives CDR1 SGHVS, CDR2 FNYEAQ. Trimming pared 4 bases from V and 7 bases from J, leaving 19 bases between. This CDR3 is 15 amino acids long. CDR3 in amino acids: CASSSPGGGSREAFF. In nucleotides, the CDR3 is TGTGCCAGCAGCTCACCCGGAGGAGGGTCCCGTGAAGCTTTCTTT.

The CDR3 bases are TGCGCCAGCAGAGGGCGGGAGTCCTCTCGGGAGCAGTACTTC. It encodes CASRGRESSREQYF. J is TRBJ2-7 and V is TRBV5-1, with 7 bases aligning to TRBD2. J gave up 7 bases and V 5 bases, and 12 bases lay outside the gene matches. CDR3 length: 14 residues. Per the germline V gene, CDR1 is SGHRS and CDR2 is YFSETQ.